These T cell receptor beta chains were read from a single sample in a study of cytomegalovirus exposure and HLA in healthy donors. The method was immunoSEQ multiplex PCR; TCRdb's version includes in-frame clones alone and lacks a portion of them. The table records around 140,000 clones, more than 75% of them present only once. Material: PBMCs. The receptor source for this set is a man aged 40-49 years in good health and CMV-seronegative. CDR3s include the opening cysteine and the closing phenylalanine or tryptophan. Each record gives: J gene, V gene, CDR3 protein.

>TRBJ1-5|TRBV2
CASSDEGNQPQHF
>TRBJ2-2|TRBV5-4
CASSTYRDRDIGELFF
>TRBJ1-1|TRBV10-3
CATTPDRYLSTEAFF
>TRBJ1-4|TRBV7-9
CASSLVMGDSNEKLFF
>TRBJ2-3|TRBV30
CAWSVGTSGGDTQYF
>TRBJ2-7|TRBV5-1
CASSSYAGTGPLEQYF
>TRBJ2-7|TRBV7-6
CASSRTGASYEQYF
>TRBJ2-5|TRBV15
CATSRDRGETQYF
>TRBJ2-1|TRBV6-4
CASSDGRVNEQFF
>TRBJ1-4|TRBV7-2
CASSLATGPNEKLFF
>TRBJ2-3|TRBV6-5
CASSRDRSDTQYF
>TRBJ2-7|TRBV5-1
CASSLTSGFSYEQYF
>TRBJ1-1|TRBV27
CASSLLAGRNTEAFF
>TRBJ1-1|TRBV5-6
CASRPMDRPTTEAFF
>TRBJ2-1|TRBV19
CASSSGLYYEQFF
>TRBJ2-7|TRBV10-1
CASSDSGRGEQYF
>TRBJ1-5|TRBV28
CASRSTGPIPQPQHF
>TRBJ2-7|TRBV4-2
CASSQDPGVAYEQYF
>TRBJ2-1|TRBV6-4
CASSLSPTSGGGNEQFF
>TRBJ2-7|TRBV11-2
CASSSDSYEQYF
>TRBJ2-2|TRBV5-1
CASSLERMNTGELFF
>TRBJ2-7|TRBV4-1
CASSQDPARLAGTYEQYF
>TRBJ2-1|TRBV6-5
CASTHGGEQFF
>TRBJ1-2|TRBV11-2
CASSLEAGGYGYTF
>TRBJ2-1|TRBV11-2
CASSTISGSYNEQFF
>TRBJ2-5|TRBV7-9
CASSAGTSGRIPQETQYF
>TRBJ2-3|TRBV19
CASSKTSGYSTDTQYF
>TRBJ2-3|TRBV19
CASSIGSHATQYF
>TRBJ1-1|TRBV7-8
CASSLGGQGNTEAFF
>TRBJ1-6|TRBV28
CASSLRTDRYSLGSYNSPLHF
>TRBJ2-3|TRBV29-1
CSVHSGEQYF
>TRBJ2-7|TRBV29-1
CSVEDFPNYGQYF
>TRBJ2-3|TRBV27
CASSLGQGASDTQYF
>TRBJ1-1|TRBV28
CASSLSGGNTEAFF
>TRBJ2-5|TRBV11-2
CASSFLGGRRQETQYF